The clone carrying this TCR beta chain was counted a few times. Original analysis: Cell counts per sample came from amplifying reference gene primers. Sequenced by immunoSEQ multiplex PCR; TCRdb stores in-frame clones only, minus some. That table supplies the V and J calls and clone size; D and trimming were determined from the DNA. This sample has about 130,000 clones, with under 90% found just once. The entry originates in a study of blood T cell repertoires in COVID-19. Background on the study: Acute and convalescent COVID-19 samples came from the United States, Italy and Spain. From T cells, B-cell-depleted T cells, or PBMCs came the material, which was cDNA or gDNA.

CDR1 is MNHEY and CDR2 is SMNVEV in the germline V gene (reference sequence). This CDR3 comprises 14 residues. V gave up 3 bases and J gave up 6 bases; unmatched junction bases: 3. The receptor comes from a woman aged 60-75 years with acute or convalescent COVID-19. The chain joins TRBV27 to TRBJ1-5; 9 nucleotides line up with TRBD1. The sample taken for sequencing was peripheral blood. Here the CDR3 reads CASSFTGGSQPQHF. Here the CDR3 DNA reads TGTGCCAGCAGTTTTACAGGGGGCTCTCAGCCCCAGCATTTT.